This T cell receptor beta chain was observed in a study of vaccination and CD4 T cells after COVID-19. Turning to the study itself: Overlapping spike pools from SARS-CoV-2 and HCoV-NL63, HCoV-OC43 and HCoV-229E served as culture stimuli. As control conditions, cultures were given either a CEFX pool serving as positive control, an HIV-1 Nef pool, or no peptide at all.

With the Oncomine TCR Beta short-read assay, DNA from cultured CD4+ T cells was sequenced. TCRdb passed the PCR reads through MiXCR, listing each CDR3 protein once. The sample consists of some 16,000 distinct CDR3 sequences, about a third of them appearing once. This CDR3 has 18 amino acids. Germline-derived CDR1 and CDR2 are SGHNT and YYREEE (reference sequence). Trimming removed 4 bases from V and 1 base from J; junction bases left unmatched: 6. On this clonotype itself: Its antigen is not known.

Treatment defined: roughly nine-day PBMC culture with coronavirus spike peptide pools or control peptides (ViraFEST assay). As nucleocapsid antibodies were negative both before and after vaccination, the healthy vaccine recipients showed no prior SARS-CoV-2 infection. This TCR was sampled from a human donor who received a COVID-19 vaccine. Source: CD4+ T cells from blood, cultured in vitro, taken before SARS-CoV-2 vaccination. The genes are TRBV5-4 and TRBJ2-3, with 16 bases fitting TRBD2. The CDR3 loop is CASSGAGTSGGGTDTQYF. The CDR3 DNA reads as TGTGCCAGCAGCGGGGCCGGGACTAGCGGGGGGGGCACAGATACGCAGTATTTT.